This T cell receptor beta chain was captured in a study of monozygotic twins with inflammatory bowel disease. Overall study results and limits: Treatment differences in immunosuppression may have added variability to the repertoires of patients. IBD patients shared fewer clonotypes with other individuals than healthy twins, especially patients with disease activity signs. Healthy co-twins, by inverse Simpson, had higher TCRbeta diversity than their siblings with IBD.

From the 5' RACE reads, TCRdb lists one entry per CDR3 protein and no DNA. The sample holds 400,000 or so distinct CDR3 sequences. The V gene's germline CDR1 is GTSNPN and CDR2 SVGIG (reference sequence). The CDR3 extends over 11 amino acids. About this clonotype itself: The antigen remains undetermined.

The sequence derives from a human donor with ulcerative colitis or Crohn's disease, or a healthy co-twin of an affected twin (not recorded which). The material sequenced was blood. The chain carries TRBV30 and TRBJ2-1. The CDR3 loop is CAWSVVDEQFF. The full variable domain, rest sourced from reference TRBV30 and TRBJ2-1, is SQTIHQWPATLVQPVGSPLSLECTVEGTSNPNLYWYRQAAGRGLQLLFYSVGIGQISSEVPQNLSASRPQDRQFILSSKKLLLSDSGFYLCAWSVVDEQFFGPGTRLTVL.